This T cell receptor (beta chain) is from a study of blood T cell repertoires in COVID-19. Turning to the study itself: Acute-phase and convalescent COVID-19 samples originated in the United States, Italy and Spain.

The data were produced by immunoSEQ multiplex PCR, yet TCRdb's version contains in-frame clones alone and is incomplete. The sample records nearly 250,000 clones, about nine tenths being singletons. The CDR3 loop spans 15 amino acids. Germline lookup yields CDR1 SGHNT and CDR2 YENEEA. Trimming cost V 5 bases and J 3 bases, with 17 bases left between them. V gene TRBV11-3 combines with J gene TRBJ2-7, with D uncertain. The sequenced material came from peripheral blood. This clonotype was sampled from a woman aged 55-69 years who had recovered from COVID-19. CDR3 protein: CASSPGVGRNYEQYF. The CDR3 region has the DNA TGTGCCAGCAGCCCAGGCGTCGGCAGGAACTACGAGCAGTACTTC.